Sequencing of this TCR beta chain was carried out in a study of blood T cell repertoires in COVID-19. Study-level background: From T cells, B-cell-depleted T cells, or PBMCs came the material, which was cDNA or gDNA.

Per the study methods: For nucleated cells, counts were estimated from reference gene primer amplification. Sequencing was performed with immunoSEQ multiplex PCR; in TCRdb, only in-frame clones are kept and a portion is missing. D and trimming come from the DNA, and the V and J calls and clone size come from that table. This table holds about 130,000 clones, approximately 89% found once. CDR1 is SGHAT and CDR2 is FQNNGV in the germline V gene. The CDR3 loop spans 16 amino acids. Trimming removed 3 bases from V and 0 bases from J, with 12 bases in between. Seattle's cohort entered during active infection and was followed longitudinally.

The receptor was isolated from a woman in her seventies with COVID-19, enrolled during active disease. The sample consisted of peripheral blood. V is TRBV11-2 and J is TRBJ2-1; TRBD1 is a possible D gene (5 bases). CDR3 residues: CASSFLGASSYNEQFF. CDR3 in DNA: TGTGCCAGCAGCTTCCTTGGGGCCAGCTCCTACAATGAGCAGTTCTTC. The entire variable domain, with the rest obtained from reference TRBV11-2 and TRBJ2-1, is as follows: EAGVAQSPRYKIIEKRQSVAFWCNPISGHATLYWYQQILGQGPKLLIQFQNNGVVDDSQLPKDRFSAERLKGVDSTLKIQPAKLEDSAVYLCASSFLGASSYNEQFFGPGTRLTVL.